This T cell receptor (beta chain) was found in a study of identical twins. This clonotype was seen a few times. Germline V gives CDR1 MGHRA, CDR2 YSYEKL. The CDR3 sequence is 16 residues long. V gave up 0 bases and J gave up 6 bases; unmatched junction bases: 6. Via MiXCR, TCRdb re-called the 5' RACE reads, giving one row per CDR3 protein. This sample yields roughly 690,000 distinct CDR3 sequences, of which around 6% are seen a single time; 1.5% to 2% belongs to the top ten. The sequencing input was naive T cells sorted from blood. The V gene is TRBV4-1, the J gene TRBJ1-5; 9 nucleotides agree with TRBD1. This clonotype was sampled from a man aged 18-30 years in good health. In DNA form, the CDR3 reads TGCGCCAGCAGCCAAGATTTGGGGACAGGGCTTCAGCCCCAGCATTTT. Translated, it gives CASSQDLGTGLQPQHF.